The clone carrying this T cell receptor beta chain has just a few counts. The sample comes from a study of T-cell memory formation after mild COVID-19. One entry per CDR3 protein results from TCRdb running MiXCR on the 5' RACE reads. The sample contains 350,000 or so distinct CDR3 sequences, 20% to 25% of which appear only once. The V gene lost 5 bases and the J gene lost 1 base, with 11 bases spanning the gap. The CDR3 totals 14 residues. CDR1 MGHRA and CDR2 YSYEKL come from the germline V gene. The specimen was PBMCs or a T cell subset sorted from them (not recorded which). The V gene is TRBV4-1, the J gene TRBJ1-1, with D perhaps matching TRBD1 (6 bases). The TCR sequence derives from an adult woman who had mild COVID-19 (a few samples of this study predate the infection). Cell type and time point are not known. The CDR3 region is CASSSTTGNTEAFF. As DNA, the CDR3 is TGCGCCAGCAGCTCGACGACAGGGAACACTGAAGCTTTCTTT.